The present T cell receptor beta chain was sequenced within a study of blood T cell repertoires in COVID-19. For the study at large: Samples representing acute and convalescent COVID-19 were sourced from the United States, Italy and Spain.

Per the study methods: By means of reference gene primer amplification, nucleated cell counts were estimated. Assay used: immunoSEQ multiplex PCR; TCRdb lists only in-frame clones, some missing. V and J calls plus clone size are reproduced from that table; the DNA served to infer D and trimming. The sample includes 100,000 to 150,000 clones, 85% to 90% of them seen just once. The length of the CDR3 is 13 residues. In germline, CDR1 is SGDLS, CDR2 YYNGEE. V shed 0 bases and J shed 2 bases, with 6 bases lying between them. The origin of this receptor is a man at least 80 years old with active or convalescent COVID-19. Sequencing was done on a sample of peripheral blood. The rearrangement uses TRBV9 and TRBJ2-7, with a tentative D call TRBD1 (6 bases). DNA for the CDR3: TGTGCCAGCAGCGTAGGGGGGCCCTACGAGCAGTACTTC. Protein sequence: CASSVGGPYEQYF.